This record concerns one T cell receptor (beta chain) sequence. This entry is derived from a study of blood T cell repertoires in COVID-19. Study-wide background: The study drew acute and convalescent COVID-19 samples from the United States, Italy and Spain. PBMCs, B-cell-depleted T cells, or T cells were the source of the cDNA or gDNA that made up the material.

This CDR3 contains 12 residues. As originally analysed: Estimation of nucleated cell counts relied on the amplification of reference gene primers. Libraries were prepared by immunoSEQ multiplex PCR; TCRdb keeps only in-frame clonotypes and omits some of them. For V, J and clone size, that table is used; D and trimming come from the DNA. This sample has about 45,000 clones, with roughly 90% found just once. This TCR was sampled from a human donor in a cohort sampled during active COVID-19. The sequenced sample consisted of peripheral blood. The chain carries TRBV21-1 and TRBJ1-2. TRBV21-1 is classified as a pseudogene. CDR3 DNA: TGTGCCACGATGAGGGCGGACTATGGCTACACCTTC. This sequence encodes CATMRADYGYTF.